One and the same sample provided the 15 T cell receptor beta chains below, sequenced in a study of cytomegalovirus exposure and HLA in healthy donors. PCR primers comprised 60 Vbeta and 13 Jbeta primers. Generated by immunoSEQ multiplex PCR, the TCRdb table keeps only in-frame clones and is missing some. The table lists 200,000 to 250,000 clones, more than 75% of them singletons, with 5.4% in the top ten. Sequenced: PBMCs. These receptors were obtained from a woman aged 40 to 49 in good health and CMV-seropositive.

The gene calls are TRBV6-1 and TRBJ1-3; D remains ambiguous. Per the germline V gene, CDR1 is MNHNS and CDR2 is SASEGT. V lost 7 bases to trimming and J lost 0 bases, with 10 bases between them. There are 14 residues in the CDR3. CDR3 protein: CASMALSSGNTIYF. DNA for the CDR3: TGTGCCAGCATGGCACTAAGCTCTGGAAACACCATATATTTT.

V usage is TRBV6-5 and J usage is TRBJ2-5; 9 bases are a match to TRBD2. Germline V gene lookup returns CDR1 MNHEY and CDR2 SVGAGI. The CDR3 has 13 residues. Unmatched junction bases numbered 6, after V lost 7 bases and J lost 6 bases. CDR3 sequence: CASISGGRKTQYF. The CDR3 DNA sequence: TGTGCCAGCATAAGCGGGGGGAGGAAGACCCAGTACTTC.

This chain links TRBV5-1 with TRBJ1-4; D might be TRBD1 (6 bases). V was trimmed by 4 bases and J by 1 base, leaving 14 bases between them. Germline assignment: CDR1 SGHRS and CDR2 YFSETQ. CDR3 length: 16 amino acids. CDR3 sequence: CASSGTGFGTNEKLFF. CDR3 bases: TGCGCCAGCAGCGGTACAGGGTTTGGAACTAATGAAAAACTGTTTTTT.

The CDR3 DNA is TGTGCCAGCAGCTTAGAGGCGGGACAGGGGTATGGCTACACCTTC. Translating it yields CASSLEAGQGYGYTF. This chain connects TRBV7-2 to TRBJ1-2; 10 bases map to TRBD1. Germline V CDR1 and CDR2: SGHTA, FQGNSA. Trimming removed 1 base from V and 5 bases from J; junction bases left unmatched: 4. The CDR3 runs 15 residues.

The chain employs TRBV7-2 and TRBJ1-1; D is possibly TRBD1 (5 bases). Looked up from germline, CDR1 is SGHTA and CDR2 is FQGNSA. This CDR3 has 15 residues. V shed 0 bases and J shed 5 bases, with 13 bases lying between them. In DNA, the CDR3 is TGTGCCAGCAGCTTAGCGTGGGGGGGAGGTACTGAAGCTTTCTTT. It codes for CASSLAWGGGTEAFF.

This CDR3 reads CASSQVRLFTGELFF. The DNA of the CDR3 is TGTGCCAGCAGCCAAGTCCGACTGTTCACCGGGGAGCTGTTTTTT. V gene TRBV4-2 combines with J gene TRBJ2-2, with unresolved D. Trimming took off 1 base at V and 4 bases at J, with 10 bases between the two ends. Per the germline V gene, CDR1 is LGHNA and CDR2 is YNFKEQ. The CDR3 is made up of 15 amino acids.

The V gene is TRBV27, the J gene TRBJ2-2; no reliable D call. The CDR3 is 13 amino acids. The germline gives CDR1 MNHEY, CDR2 SMNVEV (reference sequence). With 4 bases removed from V and 4 bases from J, the gap between germline ends came to 7 bases. CDR3 DNA: TGTGCCAGCAGTTCGCGCGGCACCGGGGAGCTGTTTTTT. Its translation is CASSSRGTGELFF.

The chain links TRBV7-2 to TRBJ2-1; 7 bases are a match to TRBD2. The germline CDR1 and CDR2 sequences are SGHTA and FQGNSA. V lost 2 bases and J lost 2; bases outside the gene matches: 9. The CDR3 is made up of 17 amino acids. The CDR3 loop is CASSLRLPGRAYNEQFF. CDR3 nucleotides: TGTGCCAGCAGCTTAAGGCTACCAGGGAGGGCCTACAATGAGCAGTTCTTC.

The chain joins TRBV6-5 to TRBJ2-1; D ambiguous. The CDR3 is 11 residues long. Trimming removed 5 bases at V and 8 bases at J, with 7 bases between. From germline, CDR1 is MNHEY and CDR2 SVGAGI. CDR3 bases: TGTGCCAGCAGTCCTGGGCATGAGCAGTTCTTC. Encoded protein: CASSPGHEQFF.

The chain recombines TRBV25-1 with TRBJ2-1, with 7 nucleotides matching TRBD1. The CDR3 consists of 14 residues. The ends lost 7 bases at V and 1 base at J; junction bases unmatched: 4. In germline, CDR1 is MGHDK, CDR2 SYGVNS. For the CDR3, the DNA is TGTGCCAGCATGGACAGGAGTTCCTACAATGAGCAGTTCTTC. This encodes CASMDRSSYNEQFF.

This clone has only one observation. The V call is TRBV7-9, the J call TRBJ1-1; D is perhaps TRBD1 (5 bases). CDR3 size: 16 residues. V was clipped by 1 base and J by 6 bases, with 18 bases between them. Per the germline V gene, CDR1 is SEHNR and CDR2 is FQNEAQ (reference sequence). In nucleotides, the CDR3 is TGTGCCAGCAGCTTAGACAGGACGAGTCGTAATGCTGAAGCTTTCTTT. It yields the protein CASSLDRTSRNAEAFF.

This clone was picked up a small number of times. The J gene is TRBJ1-1, the V gene TRBV5-1, with TRBD1 matching 7 bases. This CDR3 has 14 amino acids. V was pared by 2 bases and J by 3 bases, with 4 bases of the junction left unmatched. Germline V gives CDR1 SGHRS, CDR2 YFSETQ. The CDR3 region is CASSLAQGHTEAFF. The CDR3 nucleotides are TGCGCCAGCAGCTTAGCACAGGGGCACACTGAAGCTTTCTTT. The full variable domain, rest sourced from reference TRBV5-1 and TRBJ1-1, is KAGVTQTPRYLIKTRGQQVTLSCSPISGHRSVSWYQQTPGQGLQFLFEYFSETQRNKGNFPGRFSGRQFSNSRSEMNVSTLELGDSALYLCASSLAQGHTEAFFGQGTRLTVV.

This clone was seen just once. The V gene is TRBV7-8, the J gene TRBJ1-1; D unclear. The CDR3 extends over 15 amino acids. CDR1 SGHVS and CDR2 FQNEAQ come from the germline V gene. The V gene lost 5 bases and the J gene lost 5 bases, with 18 bases spanning the gap. The DNA of the CDR3 is TGTGCCAGCAGCCCGTCCGGCCGACGAGGAACTGAAGCTTTCTTT. Amino acid sequence: CASSPSGRRGTEAFF.

This clone occurred a few times. This sequence joins TRBV6-5 and TRBJ1-1; possible D gene TRBD1, 5 bases. Germline values: CDR1 MNHEY, CDR2 SVGAGI. V was clipped by 8 bases and J by 0 bases, with 10 bases between them. This CDR3 region has 13 residues. The CDR3 DNA follows: TGTGCCAGCGCTTACAGGTTGAACACTGAAGCTTTCTTT. Protein product: CASAYRLNTEAFF.

The chain combines TRBV6-5 with TRBJ2-7; 8 nucleotides line up with TRBD1. Germline V gives CDR1 MNHEY, CDR2 SVGAGI. The V segment lost 5 bases and the J segment 3 bases; nucleotides outside the gene matches: 3. The CDR3 runs to 13 residues. The CDR3 spells CASSRGQGYEQYF. The DNA for the CDR3 is TGTGCCAGCAGTCGTGGACAGGGCTACGAGCAGTACTTC.